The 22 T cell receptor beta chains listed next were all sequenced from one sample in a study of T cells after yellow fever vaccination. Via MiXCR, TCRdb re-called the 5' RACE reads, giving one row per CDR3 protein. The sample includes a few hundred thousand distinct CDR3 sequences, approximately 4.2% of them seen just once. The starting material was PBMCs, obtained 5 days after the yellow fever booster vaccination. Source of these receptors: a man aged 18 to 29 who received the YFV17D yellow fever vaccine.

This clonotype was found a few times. The CDR3 DNA is TGTGCCAGCAGTTTAAGTCGTGCCAGCTCCTACGAGCAGTACGTC. This translates into CASSLSRASSYEQYV. The gene calls are TRBV27 and TRBJ2-7; D not resolved. Germline values: CDR1 MNHEY, CDR2 SMNVEV (reference sequence). This CDR3 is 15 amino acids long. V dropped 2 bases and J dropped 0 bases, with 11 bases sitting between them.

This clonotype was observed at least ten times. The CDR3 DNA reads as TGTGCCAGCAGCCCGGCCATCGGGGTCATCGAGCAGTACTTC. Amino acid sequence: CASSPAIGVIEQYF. The chain carries TRBV27 and TRBJ2-7; maybe TRBD2 (5 bases). CDR1 is MNHEY and CDR2 is SMNVEV in the germline V gene (reference sequence). V lost 6 bases and J lost 6, with 18 bases in between. The CDR3 contains 14 residues.

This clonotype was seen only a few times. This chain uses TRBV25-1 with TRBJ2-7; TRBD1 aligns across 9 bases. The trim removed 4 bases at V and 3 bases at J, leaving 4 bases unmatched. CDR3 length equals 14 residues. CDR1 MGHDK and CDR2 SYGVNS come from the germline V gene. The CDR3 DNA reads TGTGCCAGCAGTGTGGGACAGGGAAACTACGAGCAGTACTTC. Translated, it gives CASSVGQGNYEQYF.

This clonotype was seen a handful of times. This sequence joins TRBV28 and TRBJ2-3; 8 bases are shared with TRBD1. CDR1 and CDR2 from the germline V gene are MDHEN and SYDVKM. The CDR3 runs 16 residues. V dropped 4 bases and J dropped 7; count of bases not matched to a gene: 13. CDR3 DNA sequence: TGTGCCAGCAGTTCCCGGGACAGGAGGGGTCCATATACGCAGTATTTT. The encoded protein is CASSSRDRRGPYTQYF. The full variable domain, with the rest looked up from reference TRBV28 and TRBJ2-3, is DVKVTQSSRYLVKRTGEKVFLECVQDMDHENMFWYRQDPGLGLRLIYFSYDVKMKEKGDIPEGYSVSREKKERFSLILESASTNQTSMYLCASSSRDRRGPYTQYFGPGTRLTVL.

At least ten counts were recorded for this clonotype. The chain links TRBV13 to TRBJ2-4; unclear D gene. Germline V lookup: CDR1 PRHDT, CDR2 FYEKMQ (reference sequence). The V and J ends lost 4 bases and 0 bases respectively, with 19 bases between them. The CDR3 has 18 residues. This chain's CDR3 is CASSSLDTSLGAKNIQYF. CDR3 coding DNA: TGTGCCAGCAGCTCACTGGATACTTCTTTAGGAGCCAAAAACATTCAGTACTTC.

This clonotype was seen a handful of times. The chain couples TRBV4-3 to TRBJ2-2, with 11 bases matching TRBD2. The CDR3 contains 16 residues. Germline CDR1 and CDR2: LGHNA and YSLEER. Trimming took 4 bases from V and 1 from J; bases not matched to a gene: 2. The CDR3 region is CASSRGTSGNTGELFF. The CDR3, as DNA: TGCGCCAGCAGCCGAGGGACTAGCGGGAACACCGGGGAGCTGTTTTTT.

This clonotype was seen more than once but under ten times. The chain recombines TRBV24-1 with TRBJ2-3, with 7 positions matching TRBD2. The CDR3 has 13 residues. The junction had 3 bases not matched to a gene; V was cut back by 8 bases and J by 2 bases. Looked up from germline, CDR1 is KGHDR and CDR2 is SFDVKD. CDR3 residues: CATIGGTTDTQYF. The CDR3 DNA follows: TGTGCCACCATCGGGGGGACCACAGATACGCAGTATTTT.

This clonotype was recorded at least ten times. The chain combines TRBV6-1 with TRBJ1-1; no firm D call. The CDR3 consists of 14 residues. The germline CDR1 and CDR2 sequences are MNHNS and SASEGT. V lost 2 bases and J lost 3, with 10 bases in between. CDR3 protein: CASSERGPDTEAFF. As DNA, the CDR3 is TGTGCCAGCAGTGAACGAGGGCCAGACACTGAAGCTTTCTTT.

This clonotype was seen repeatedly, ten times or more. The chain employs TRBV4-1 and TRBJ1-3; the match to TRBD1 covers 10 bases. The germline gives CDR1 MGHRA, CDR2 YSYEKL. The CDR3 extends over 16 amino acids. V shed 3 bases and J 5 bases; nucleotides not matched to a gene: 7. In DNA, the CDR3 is TGCGCCAGCAGCCACGCTGACAGGGGGCAAAGAAACACCATATATTTT. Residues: CASSHADRGQRNTIYF.

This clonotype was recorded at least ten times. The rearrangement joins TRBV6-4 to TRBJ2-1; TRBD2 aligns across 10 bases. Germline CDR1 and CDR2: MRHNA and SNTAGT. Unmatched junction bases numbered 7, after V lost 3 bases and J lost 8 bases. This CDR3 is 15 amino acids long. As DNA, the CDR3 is TGTGCCAGCAGTGATTTGAGCGGGGGGGCATATGAGCAGTTCTTC. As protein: CASSDLSGGAYEQFF.

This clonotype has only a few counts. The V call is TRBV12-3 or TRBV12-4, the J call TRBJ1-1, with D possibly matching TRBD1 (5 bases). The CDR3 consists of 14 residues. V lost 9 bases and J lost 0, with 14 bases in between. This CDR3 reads CASLEGRMNTEAFF. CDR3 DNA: TGTGCCAGTTTAGAGGGGCGGATGAACACTGAAGCTTTCTTT.

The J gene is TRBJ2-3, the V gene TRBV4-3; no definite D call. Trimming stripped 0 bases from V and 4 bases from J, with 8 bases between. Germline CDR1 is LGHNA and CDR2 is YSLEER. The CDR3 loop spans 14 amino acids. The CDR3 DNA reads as TGCGCCAGCAGCCAAGAGTCCCCCCCAGATACGCAGTATTTT. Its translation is CASSQESPPDTQYF.

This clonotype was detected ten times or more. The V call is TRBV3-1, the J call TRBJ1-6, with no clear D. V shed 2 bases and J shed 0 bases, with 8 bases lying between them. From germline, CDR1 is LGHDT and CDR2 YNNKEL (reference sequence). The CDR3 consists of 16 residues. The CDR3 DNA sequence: TGTGCCAGCAGCCAATCAAGTGGCTCCTATAATTCACCCCTCCACTTT. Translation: CASSQSSGSYNSPLHF.

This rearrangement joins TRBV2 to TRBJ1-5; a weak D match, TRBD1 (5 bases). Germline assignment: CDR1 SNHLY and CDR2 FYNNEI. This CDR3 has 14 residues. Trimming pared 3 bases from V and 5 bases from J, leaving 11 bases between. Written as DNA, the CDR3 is TGTGCCAGCAGTGAGATCGGGGGAGATCAGCCCCAGCATTTT. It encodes CASSEIGGDQPQHF.

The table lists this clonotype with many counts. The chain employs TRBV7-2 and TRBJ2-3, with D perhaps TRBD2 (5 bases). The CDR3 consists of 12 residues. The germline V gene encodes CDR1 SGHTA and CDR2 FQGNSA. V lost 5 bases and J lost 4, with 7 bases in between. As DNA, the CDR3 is TGTGCCAGCAGCGAGGGAGCAGATACGCAGTATTTT. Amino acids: CASSEGADTQYF. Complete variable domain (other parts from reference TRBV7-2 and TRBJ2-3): GAGVSQSPSNKVTEKGKDVELRCDPISGHTALYWYRQSLGQGLEFLIYFQGNSAPDKSGLPSDRFSAERTGGSVSTLTIQRTQQEDSAVYLCASSEGADTQYFGPGTRLTVL.

CDR3 residues: CASSLVPAYEQYV. CDR3 nucleotide sequence: TGTGCCAGCAGCTTAGTACCGGCCTACGAGCAGTACGTC. The chain uses TRBV7-2 and TRBJ2-7; D call uncertain. Trimming cost V 1 base and J 2 bases, with 6 bases left between them. Germline loops: CDR1 SGHTA, CDR2 FQGNSA. The CDR3 contains 13 residues.

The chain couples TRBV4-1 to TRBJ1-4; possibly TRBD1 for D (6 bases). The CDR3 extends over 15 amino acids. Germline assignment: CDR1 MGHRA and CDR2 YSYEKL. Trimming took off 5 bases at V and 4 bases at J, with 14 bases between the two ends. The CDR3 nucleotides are TGCGCCAGCAGCGATTACAGGGTCTTTAATGAAAAACTGTTTTTT. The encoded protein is CASSDYRVFNEKLFF.

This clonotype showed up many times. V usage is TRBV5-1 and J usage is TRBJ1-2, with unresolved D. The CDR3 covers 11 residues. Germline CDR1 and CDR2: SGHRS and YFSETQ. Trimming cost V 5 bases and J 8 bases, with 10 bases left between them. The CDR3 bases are TGCGCCAGCAGTTCGGCGGGAGGCTACACCTTC. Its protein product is CASSSAGGYTF.

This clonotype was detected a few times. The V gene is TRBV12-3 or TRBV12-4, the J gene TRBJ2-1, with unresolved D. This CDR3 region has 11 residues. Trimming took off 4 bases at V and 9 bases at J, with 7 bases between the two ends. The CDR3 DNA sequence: TGTGCCAGCAGTTCTCCACTTGAGCAGTTCTTC. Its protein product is CASSSPLEQFF.

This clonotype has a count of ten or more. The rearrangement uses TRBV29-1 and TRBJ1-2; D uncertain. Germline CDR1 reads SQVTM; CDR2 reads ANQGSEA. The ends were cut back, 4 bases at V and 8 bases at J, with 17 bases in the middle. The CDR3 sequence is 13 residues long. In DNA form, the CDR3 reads TGCAGCGTTGTTGTCGGCGGACCTAAGGGCTACACCTTC. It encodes CSVVVGGPKGYTF.

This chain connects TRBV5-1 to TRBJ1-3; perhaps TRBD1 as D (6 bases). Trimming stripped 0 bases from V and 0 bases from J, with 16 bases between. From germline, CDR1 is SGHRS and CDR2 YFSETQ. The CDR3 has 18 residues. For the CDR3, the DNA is TGCGCCAGCAGCTTGGCAGTAGGACAGCCCCGCTCTGGAAACACCATATATTTT. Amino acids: CASSLAVGQPRSGNTIYF.

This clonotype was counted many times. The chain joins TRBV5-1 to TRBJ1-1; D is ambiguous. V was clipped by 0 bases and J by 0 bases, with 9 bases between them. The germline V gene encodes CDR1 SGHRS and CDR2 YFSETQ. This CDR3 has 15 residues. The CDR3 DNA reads TGCGCCAGCAGCTTGGCCCCCGAATTGAACACTGAAGCTTTCTTT. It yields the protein CASSLAPELNTEAFF.